This paragraph covers one T cell receptor (beta chain) sequence. This sample is part of a study of blood T cell repertoires in COVID-19. Across the study: The origin of the acute and convalescent COVID-19 samples was the United States, Italy and Spain.

The CDR3 consists of 14 residues. CDR1 is GTSNPN, CDR2 SVGIG, per germline (reference sequence). V lost 0 bases, J lost 5 bases, and 11 bases lay in between. Profiling relied on immunoSEQ multiplex PCR, and the TCRdb table lists in-frame clones only, not all of them. This repertoire shows 200,000 to 300,000 clones, about 87% found once; its top ten account for 1.5%. Sequencing used peripheral blood. This receptor was obtained from a woman aged 40 to 49 who had recovered from COVID-19. The V gene is TRBV30, the J gene TRBJ1-5; D is possibly TRBD1 (5 bases). CDR3 amino acids: CAWSVAGPDQPQHF. The CDR3 DNA sequence: TGTGCCTGGAGTGTTGCGGGGCCGGATCAGCCCCAGCATTTT.